These T cell receptor beta chains were read from a single sample in a study of cytomegalovirus exposure and HLA in healthy donors. The data were produced by immunoSEQ multiplex PCR, yet TCRdb's version contains in-frame clones alone and is incomplete. Of roughly 120,000 clones in the sample, 94% were seen once. Input material: PBMCs. The receptors derive from a woman aged 18-29 years in good health and CMV-seronegative. Each CDR3 is given with its conserved first and last residue. Each record gives: V gene, clone size, D gene, J gene, CDR3 protein, CDR3 DNA. The D gene is left open where the match is weak. Expanded clones are given a class, and other clones once, few, many or no size at all.

TRBV5-1	.	TRBD1	TRBJ2-2	CASSNGQGATTGELFF	TGCGCCAGCAGCAACGGACAGGGAGCGACCACCGGGGAGCTGTTTTTT
TRBV4-1	.	.	TRBJ2-5	CASSQRVTGQETQYF	TGCGCCAGCAGCCAACGGGTTACAGGTCAAGAGACCCAGTACTTC
TRBV5-6	.	.	TRBJ2-5	CASSLALRETQYF	TGTGCCAGCAGCTTGGCCTTACGGGAGACCCAGTACTTC
TRBV28	.	.	TRBJ1-5	CASSHPGRRLLGDQPQHF	TGTGCCAGCAGCCATCCGGGGAGAAGACTGCTGGGAGACCAGCCCCAGCATTTT
TRBV19	.	TRBD2	TRBJ2-3	CASSLAGVTDTQYF	TGTGCCAGTAGTTTAGCGGGTGTGACAGATACGCAGTATTTT
TRBV27	.	TRBD1	TRBJ1-3	CASNEQGARNTIYF	TGTGCCAGCAACGAACAGGGGGCCAGAAACACCATATATTTT
TRBV7-3	.	.	TRBJ2-1	CASSLAPGTNEQFF	TGTGCCAGCAGCTTAGCTCCGGGGACAAATGAGCAGTTCTTC
TRBV28	.	.	TRBJ2-5	CASSPKQGISPAETQYF	TGTGCCAGCAGTCCCAAACAGGGAATTAGTCCGGCAGAGACCCAGTACTTC
TRBV28	.	.	TRBJ1-1	CASSRVTGQWVTEAFF	TGTGCCAGCAGCCGTGTTACAGGACAGTGGGTCACTGAAGCTTTCTTT
TRBV11-3	.	.	TRBJ1-1	CASSLSQGTEAFF	TGTGCCAGCAGCTTATCACAGGGCACTGAAGCTTTCTTT
TRBV2	.	.	TRBJ1-4	CASRVQGATNEKLFF	TGTGCCAGCAGGGTACAGGGCGCAACTAATGAAAAACTGTTTTTT
TRBV28	.	.	TRBJ1-5	CASSFQGSFSNQPQHF	TGTGCCAGCAGTTTTCAGGGTTCTTTTAGCAATCAGCCCCAGCATTTT
TRBV7-3	.	TRBD1	TRBJ1-6	CASSPTGYDSPLHF	TGTGCCAGCAGTCCGACAGGGTATGATTCACCCCTCCACTTT
TRBV7-9	.	TRBD2	TRBJ2-1	CASSLASSGRALRYNEQFF	TGTGCCAGCAGCTTAGCTTCCAGCGGGAGGGCCTTAAGGTACAATGAGCAGTTCTTC
TRBV5-6	.	.	TRBJ1-4	CASSLAVAGGLEKLFF	TGTGCCAGCAGCTTGGCCGTGGCGGGAGGTCTTGAAAAACTGTTTTTT
TRBV7-2	.	TRBD2	TRBJ2-1	CASSSSGTSGYNEQFF	TGTGCCAGCAGCTCGTCCGGGACTAGCGGTTACAATGAGCAGTTCTTC
TRBV4-1	.	.	TRBJ2-2	CASSQEKGLRGGELFF	TGCGCCAGCAGCCAAGAAAAAGGCCTCCGGGGCGGGGAGCTGTTTTTT
TRBV6-6	.	.	TRBJ2-2	CASSYSSGLNTGELFF	TGTGCCAGCAGTTACTCTAGCGGACTGAACACCGGGGAGCTGTTTTTT
TRBV12-5	.	.	TRBJ2-6	CASGVQGLSGANVLTF	TGTGCTAGTGGTGTCCAGGGACTTTCCGGGGCCAACGTCCTGACTTTC
TRBV4-1	.	TRBD2	TRBJ2-1	CASSQVRPSGRNEQFF	TGCGCCAGCAGCCAAGTCAGGCCTAGCGGGAGGAATGAGCAGTTCTTC
TRBV4-1	.	.	TRBJ2-7	CASSQVGTYEQYF	TGCGCCAGCAGCCAAGTCGGGACCTACGAGCAGTACTTC
TRBV4-1	once	.	TRBJ2-5	CASSQGLAYQETQYF	TGCGCCAGCAGCCAAGGGCTAGCGTACCAAGAGACCCAGTACTTC
TRBV5-1	.	TRBD1	TRBJ1-2	CASSLIGTEGWGYTF	TGCGCCAGCAGCTTGATTGGGACAGAGGGATGGGGCTACACCTTC
TRBV19	.	TRBD1	TRBJ1-2	CASSGTAANYGYTF	TGTGCCAGTAGCGGGACAGCTGCTAACTATGGCTACACCTTC
TRBV28	.	TRBD1	TRBJ1-4	CASSLTRDREIATNEKLFF	TGTGCCAGCAGTCTCACGAGGGACAGGGAAATTGCAACTAATGAAAAACTGTTTTTT
TRBV7-9	.	TRBD2	TRBJ2-7	CAGSRSGGEQYF	TGTGCCGGGTCCCGGTCGGGAGGCGAGCAGTACTTC
TRBV7-6	.	.	TRBJ2-2	CASSPGAGELFF	TGTGCCAGCAGCCCTGGGGCGGGGGAGCTGTTTTTT
TRBV2	.	TRBD1	TRBJ2-5	CASALRRQGQETQYF	TGTGCCAGCGCGTTGAGGAGACAGGGGCAAGAGACCCAGTACTTC
TRBV4-1	.	TRBD1	TRBJ2-7	CASSPQDRAGYEQYF	TGCGCCAGCAGCCCCCAGGACAGGGCTGGTTACGAGCAGTACTTC
TRBV7-9	.	.	TRBJ1-5	CASSSGVQPQHF	TGTGCCAGCAGCTCAGGGGTTCAGCCCCAGCATTTT
TRBV30	.	.	TRBJ2-2	CAWTMGLYTGELFF	TGTGCCTGGACCATGGGACTGTACACCGGGGAGCTGTTTTTT
TRBV5-1	once	.	TRBJ2-2	CASSFGATNTGELFF	TGCGCCAGCAGCTTTGGGGCAACGAACACCGGGGAGCTGTTTTTT
TRBV2	.	TRBD1	TRBJ1-5	CASRYDREDQPQHF	TGTGCCAGCAGGTATGACAGGGAAGATCAGCCCCAGCATTTT
TRBV2	.	.	TRBJ2-3	CARGQNTWTDTQYF	TGTGCCAGAGGACAGAACACCTGGACAGATACGCAGTATTTT
TRBV7-2	.	TRBD1	TRBJ2-7	CASSSGGNYEQYF	TGTGCCAGCAGCTCAGGGGGTAACTACGAGCAGTACTTC
TRBV6-6	.	.	TRBJ1-5	CASSYSGRGSNQPQHF	TGTGCCAGCAGTTACTCGGGCAGGGGTAGCAATCAGCCCCAGCATTTT
TRBV28	.	TRBD1	TRBJ1-1	CASRAGTATPMNTEAFF	TGTGCCAGCAGGGCCGGGACAGCGACTCCCATGAACACTGAAGCTTTCTTT
TRBV29-1	.	.	TRBJ1-1	CSVKLLNTEAFF	TGCAGCGTAAAGCTCCTGAACACTGAAGCTTTCTTT
TRBV6-1	.	.	TRBJ1-2	CASSEAYDRSNYGYTF	TGTGCCAGCAGTGAAGCGTATGACAGATCTAACTATGGCTACACCTTC
TRBV5-4	.	.	TRBJ1-3	CASSLDEGLGNTIYF	TGTGCCAGCAGCTTGGATGAGGGACTCGGAAACACCATATATTTT
TRBV10-1	.	TRBD2	TRBJ2-2	CASKGTSGSSGELFF	TGCGCCAGCAAAGGGACTAGCGGGAGTTCCGGGGAGCTGTTTTTT
TRBV2	.	.	TRBJ1-2	CASNSGADGYTF	TGTGCCAGCAACTCAGGGGCTGACGGCTACACCTTC
TRBV5-6	.	TRBD1	TRBJ2-7	CASSLGDRPFYEQYF	TGTGCCAGCAGCTTGGGGGACAGACCTTTCTACGAGCAGTACTTC
TRBV7-9	.	.	TRBJ1-1	CASSPSGGGTEAFF	TGTGCCAGCAGCCCGTCGGGGGGCGGGACTGAAGCTTTCTTT
TRBV28	.	TRBD1	TRBJ2-7	CASTPGQGAYEQYF	TGTGCCAGCACACCGGGACAGGGGGCCTACGAGCAGTACTTC
TRBV28	.	.	TRBJ1-5	CASSFWSQVNQPQHF	TGTGCCAGCAGTTTTTGGTCACAGGTGAATCAGCCCCAGCATTTT
TRBV5-1	.	.	TRBJ1-1	CASSFQEVTEAFF	TGCGCCAGCAGCTTCCAGGAAGTGACTGAAGCTTTCTTT
TRBV29-1	.	TRBD1	TRBJ2-2	CSVVQGTGELFF	TGCAGCGTTGTACAGGGGACCGGGGAGCTGTTTTTT
TRBV6-1	.	TRBD2	TRBJ2-1	CASREGLAGADVQFF	TGTGCCAGCAGGGAAGGACTAGCGGGGGCCGACGTTCAGTTCTTC
TRBV2	.	.	TRBJ2-4	CASSDSGPENIQYF	TGTGCCAGCAGTGACAGCGGTCCTGAAAACATTCAGTACTTC
TRBV11-2	.	.	TRBJ2-1	CASSLVRGPNEQFF	TGTGCCAGCAGCTTAGTTCGGGGTCCCAATGAGCAGTTCTTC
TRBV4-2	.	TRBD1	TRBJ2-6	CASSQVQGTSSGANVLTF	TGTGCCAGCAGCCAAGTACAGGGGACCTCCTCTGGGGCCAACGTCCTGACTTTC
TRBV30	.	.	TRBJ1-2	CAWSVGGWNYGYTF	TGTGCCTGGAGTGTAGGAGGATGGAACTATGGCTACACCTTC
TRBV5-1	.	TRBD2	TRBJ2-1	CASSPRGVAGDEQFF	TGCGCCAGCAGCCCAAGGGGGGTAGCGGGAGACGAGCAGTTCTTC
TRBV19	.	TRBD2	TRBJ2-1	CASRASGQSSYNEQFF	TGTGCCAGTCGCGCTAGCGGGCAAAGCTCCTACAATGAGCAGTTCTTC
TRBV5-1	.	TRBD2	TRBJ2-3	CASSWGGGASTDTQYF	TGCGCCAGCAGCTGGGGCGGGGGGGCTAGCACAGATACGCAGTATTTT